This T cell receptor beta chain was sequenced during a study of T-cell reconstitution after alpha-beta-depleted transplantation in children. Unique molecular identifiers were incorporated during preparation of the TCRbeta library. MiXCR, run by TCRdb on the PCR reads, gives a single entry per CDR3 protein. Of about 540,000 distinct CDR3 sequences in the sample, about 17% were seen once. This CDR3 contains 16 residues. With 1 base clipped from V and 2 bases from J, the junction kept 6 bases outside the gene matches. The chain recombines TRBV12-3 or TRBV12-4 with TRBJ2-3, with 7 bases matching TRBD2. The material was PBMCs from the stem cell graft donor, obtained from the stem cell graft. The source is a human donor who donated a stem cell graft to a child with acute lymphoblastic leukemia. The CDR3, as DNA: TGTGCCAGCAGTTTAGGTCTAGCGGCTCCCACAGATACGCAGTATTTT. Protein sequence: CASSLGLAAPTDTQYF.